The rows below give T cell receptor beta chains drawn from one sample of a study of blood T cell repertoires in COVID-19. Assay used: immunoSEQ multiplex PCR; TCRdb lists only in-frame clones, some missing. This table holds some 100,000 clones, roughly 91% found once. The specimen was peripheral blood. These receptors were obtained from a woman older than 75 with active COVID-19. CDR3s include the opening cysteine and the closing phenylalanine or tryptophan. The D gene is left open where the match is weak. The size of a clone is reported for some rows only, either as once, few or many, or as a class for expanded clones.

clone_size | j_call | d_call | v_call | cdr3_aa | cdr3_nt
- | TRBJ1-1 | - | TRBV30 | CAWREDSHTEAFF | TGTGCCTGGAGGGAGGACAGCCACACTGAAGCTTTCTTT
once | TRBJ1-3 | - | TRBV10-2 | CASRGQSSGNTIYF | TGCGCCAGCAGAGGACAGAGCTCTGGAAACACCATATATTTT
- | TRBJ1-1 | - | TRBV10-3 | CAISEQGDTEAFF | TGTGCCATCAGTGAGCAGGGTGACACTGAAGCTTTCTTT
- | TRBJ2-5 | TRBD1 | TRBV7-2 | CASSVPGQRTQYF | TGTGCCAGCAGCGTACCGGGACAGCGGACCCAGTACTTC
- | TRBJ2-1 | TRBD2 | TRBV18 | CATREGRDEQFF | TGTGCCACCAGGGAGGGCCGGGATGAGCAGTTCTTC
- | TRBJ2-1 | TRBD2 | TRBV10-3 | CAIMERGAGGMDEQFF | TGTGCCATCATGGAGCGGGGAGCGGGAGGTATGGATGAGCAGTTCTTC
- | TRBJ2-7 | - | TRBV5-6 | CASSLTGTPREQYF | TGTGCCAGCAGCCTCACAGGTACGCCTCGGGAGCAGTACTTC
- | TRBJ2-7 | - | TRBV5-1 | CASSFGAGEAYEQYF | TGCGCCAGCAGCTTTGGAGCGGGTGAGGCCTACGAGCAGTACTTC
- | TRBJ2-7 | TRBD1 | TRBV19 | CASSIGQSGTGIHEQYF | TGTGCCAGTAGTATAGGGCAGTCCGGGACAGGGATCCACGAGCAGTACTTC
- | TRBJ1-1 | - | TRBV21-1 | CASSRRGFTEAFF | TGTGCCAGCAGCCGCAGGGGCTTCACTGAAGCTTTCTTT
few | TRBJ2-7 | TRBD2 | TRBV6-2/TRBV6-3 | CASSSPGLGTYEQYF | TGTGCCAGCAGTAGTCCGGGACTAGGGACCTACGAGCAGTACTTC
- | TRBJ2-5 | TRBD1 | TRBV29-1 | CSAPDRVEETQYF | TGCAGCGCCCCGGACAGGGTTGAAGAGACCCAGTACTTC